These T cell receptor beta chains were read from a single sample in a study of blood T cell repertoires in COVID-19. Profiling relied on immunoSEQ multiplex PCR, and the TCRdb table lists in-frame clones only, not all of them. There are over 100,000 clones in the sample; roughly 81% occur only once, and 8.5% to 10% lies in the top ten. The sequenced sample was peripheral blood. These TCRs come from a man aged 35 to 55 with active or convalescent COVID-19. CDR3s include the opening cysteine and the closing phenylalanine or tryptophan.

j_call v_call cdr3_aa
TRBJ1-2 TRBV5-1 CASSPTGDYGYTF
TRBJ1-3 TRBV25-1 CASSYWETSGNTIYF
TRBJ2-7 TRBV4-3 CASSQDLKRAEQYF
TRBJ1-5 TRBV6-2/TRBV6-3 CASSYILNQPQHF
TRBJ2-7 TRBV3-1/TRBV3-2 CASSPMGGAWSYEQYF
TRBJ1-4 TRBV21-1 CASSNDTRDRGEKLFF
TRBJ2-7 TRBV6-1 CASSEDEAGGPTQYF
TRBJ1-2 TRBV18 CASSPRDSDGYTF
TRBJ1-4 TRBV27 CASSLKGRSNEKLFF
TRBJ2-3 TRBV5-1 CASRTSGVTDTQYF
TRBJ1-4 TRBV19 CASSILRGQGEKLFF
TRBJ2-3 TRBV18 CASSPIGGTSTDTQYF
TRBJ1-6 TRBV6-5 CASSLGQVYNSPLHF
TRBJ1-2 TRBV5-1 CASSKPGQGDYGYTF
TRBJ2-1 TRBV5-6 CASSSGLGTGLLGEQFF
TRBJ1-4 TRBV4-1 CASSQVGARDRGDEKLFF
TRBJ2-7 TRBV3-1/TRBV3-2 CASSQNGYEQYF
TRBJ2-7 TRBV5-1 CASSLASSGILYEQYF
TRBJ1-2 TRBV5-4 CASSSKDRGNYGYTF
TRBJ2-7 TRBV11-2 CASSPSGGASYEQYF
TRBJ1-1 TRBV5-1 CASSSLPGQPNTEAFF